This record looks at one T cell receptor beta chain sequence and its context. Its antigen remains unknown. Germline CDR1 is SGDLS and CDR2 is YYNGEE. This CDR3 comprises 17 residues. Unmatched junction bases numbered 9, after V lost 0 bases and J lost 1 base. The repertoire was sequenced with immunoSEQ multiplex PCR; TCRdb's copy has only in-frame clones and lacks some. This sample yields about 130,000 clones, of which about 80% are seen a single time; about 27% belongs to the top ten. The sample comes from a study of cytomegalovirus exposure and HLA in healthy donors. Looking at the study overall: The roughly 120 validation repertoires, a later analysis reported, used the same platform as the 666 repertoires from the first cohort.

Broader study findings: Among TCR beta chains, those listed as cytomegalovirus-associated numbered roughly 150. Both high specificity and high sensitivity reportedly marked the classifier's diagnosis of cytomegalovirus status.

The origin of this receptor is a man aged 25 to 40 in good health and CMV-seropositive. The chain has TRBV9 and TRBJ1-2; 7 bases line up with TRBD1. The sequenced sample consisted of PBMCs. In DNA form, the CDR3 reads TGTGCCAGCAGCGTAGCTACAGGGACAGCCGATAACTATGGCTACACCTTC. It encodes CASSVATGTADNYGYTF. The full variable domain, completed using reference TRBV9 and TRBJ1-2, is DSGVTQTPKHLITATGQRVTLRCSPRSGDLSVYWYQQSLDQGLQFLIQYYNGEERAKGNILERFSAQQFPDLHSELNLSSLELGDSALYFCASSVATGTADNYGYTFGSGTRLTVV.